Below are 30 T cell receptor beta chains sequenced from a single sample in a study of blood T cell repertoires in COVID-19 (dated by TCRdb to the early 2020s). Libraries were prepared through the immunoSEQ multiplex PCR assay. In its TCRdb copy, this immuneACCESS table keeps in-frame sequences only and misses some clones. Where compared with another copy, unresolved V genes explain less than half of these, and the others have no known cause. The sample data list under 450,000 clones, and 88% of these were observed just once. The ten biggest clones cover roughly 13% of the sample. The specimen was peripheral blood. The receptors originated from a woman between 45 and 65 years old with COVID-19, enrolled during active disease.

V and J are TRBV3-1 (or the pseudogene TRBV3-2) and TRBJ1-1, with no clear D. The CDR3 is 13 amino acids. Trimming took 8 bases from V and 6 from J, leaving 16 bases between them. The germline gives CDR1 LGHDT, CDR2 YNNKEL (reference sequence). The CDR3 here is CASAPANEAEAFF. CDR3 nucleotide sequence: TGTGCCAGCGCCCCAGCCAACGAGGCTGAAGCTTTCTTT.

This clone was recorded once. The chain uses TRBV6-4 and TRBJ2-5; 11 nucleotides line up with TRBD2. The CDR3 has 15 amino acids. Trimming removed 5 bases from V and 5 bases from J; junction bases left unmatched: 7. Germline-derived CDR1 and CDR2 are MRHNA and SNTAGT. CDR3 sequence (DNA): TGTGCCAGCAGTTCTAGCGGGGGGCCCGGGGAGACCCAGTACTTC. Encoded protein: CASSSSGGPGETQYF.

The chain joins TRBV28 to TRBJ2-2, with 13 bases that match TRBD2. Per the germline V gene, CDR1 is MDHEN and CDR2 is SYDVKM. The CDR3 runs 18 residues. V dropped 5 bases and J dropped 6; count of bases not matched to a gene: 12. CDR3 amino acids: CASSPRTSGGRAAGELFF. In nucleotides, the CDR3 is TGTGCCAGCAGTCCCCGGACTAGCGGGGGCCGGGCGGCCGGGGAGCTGTTTTTT.

The V gene is TRBV2, the J gene TRBJ2-5; D might be TRBD1 (5 bases). The CDR3 has 13 amino acids. Germline CDR1 and CDR2: SNHLY and FYNNEI. V lost 4 bases, J lost 4 bases, and 10 bases lay in between. CDR3 nucleotide sequence: TGTGCCAGCAGTGGGATAGGGGCAGAGACCCAGTACTTC. Translating it yields CASSGIGAETQYF.

The gene calls are TRBV3-1 (or the pseudogene TRBV3-2) and TRBJ2-7; a possible D gene is TRBD1 (6 bases). This CDR3 is built from 14 residues. V was trimmed by 5 bases and J by 2 bases, leaving 13 bases between them. CDR1 and CDR2 (germline): LGHDT, YNNKEL (reference sequence). The CDR3 protein is CASSSADRPYEQYF. The CDR3 nucleotides read TGTGCCAGCAGCTCCGCGGACAGACCCTACGAGCAGTACTTC.

V and J are TRBV5-4 and TRBJ1-2; D gene unclear. The CDR3 spans 12 residues. V gave up 2 bases and J gave up 3 bases, with 5 bases separating them. CDR1 and CDR2 (germline): SGHNT, YYREEE (reference sequence). CDR3 sequence: CASSFSDYGYTF. Written as DNA, the CDR3 is TGTGCCAGCAGCTTTTCAGACTATGGCTACACCTTC.

The chain carries TRBV6-4 and TRBJ1-6, with D possibly matching TRBD1 (6 bases). The CDR3 consists of 13 residues. The germline V and J ends were trimmed by 10 bases and 6 bases, with 13 bases remaining between them. Per germline, CDR1 MRHNA and CDR2 SNTAGT. CDR3 DNA sequence: TGTGCCAACTCCAGGGGATTTAATTCACCCCTCCACTTT. It yields the protein CANSRGFNSPLHF.

In the case of this clone: The identical CDR3 is also encoded by other nucleotide sequences in the sample. The chain carries TRBV9 and TRBJ2-3; possibly TRBD2 for D (6 bases). The CDR3 loop spans 13 amino acids. Trimming left V 4 bases short and J 1 base short, with 7 bases between. CDR1 is SGDLS and CDR2 is YYNGEE in the germline V gene. The CDR3 DNA reads as TGTGCCAGCAGCCCGGGGGGCACAGATACGCAGTATTTT. Translating gives CASSPGGTDTQYF. Drawing the rest from reference TRBV9 and TRBJ2-3, the complete variable domain is DSGVTQTPKHLITATGQRVTLRCSPRSGDLSVYWYQQSLDQGLQFLIQYYNGEERAKGNILERFSAQQFPDLHSELNLSSLELGDSALYFCASSPGGTDTQYFGPGTRLTVL.

The chain has TRBV6-5 and TRBJ2-1; weak D call: TRBD2 (5 bases). V was pared by 7 bases and J by 5 bases, with 15 bases between. Germline-derived CDR1 and CDR2 are MNHEY and SVGAGI. The CDR3 length is 14 residues. DNA for the CDR3: TGTGCCAGCACCGAAATGACTACTAACAATGAGCAGTTCTTC. It specifies CASTEMTTNNEQFF.

This clone was counted once. Distinct nucleotide sequences in the sample also encode this CDR3. The genes are TRBV2 and TRBJ1-2, with 7 bases lining up with TRBD1. With V trimmed by 6 bases and J by 1 base, 5 bases remained unmatched. The CDR3 runs to 14 residues. Germline V lookup: CDR1 SNHLY, CDR2 FYNNEI. CDR3 sequence reads: CASSPGQLNYGYTF. Here the CDR3 DNA reads TGTGCCAGCAGCCCGGGACAGCTTAACTATGGCTACACCTTC. The full variable domain, with the rest looked up from reference TRBV2 and TRBJ1-2, is EPEVTQTPSHQVTQMGQEVILRCVPISNHLYFYWYRQILGQKVEFLVSFYNNEISEKSEIFDDQFSVERPDGSNFTLKIRSTKLEDSAMYFCASSPGQLNYGYTFGSGTRLTVV.

The gene calls are TRBV15 and TRBJ2-3; D call uncertain. The CDR3 length is 15 residues. Trimming removed 3 bases at V and 1 base at J, with 11 bases between. Germline V CDR1 and CDR2: LNHNV, YYDKDF (reference sequence). CDR3 DNA sequence: TGTGCCACCAGCAGGAGGTTAGCAGGCACAGATACGCAGTATTTT. Translating it yields CATSRRLAGTDTQYF.

This chain connects TRBV5-6 to TRBJ1-1; tentatively, D is TRBD1 (6 bases). With 0 bases removed from V and 1 base from J, the gap between germline ends came to 10 bases. The CDR3 sequence is 15 residues long. The germline gives CDR1 SGHDT, CDR2 YYEEEE. This chain's CDR3 is CASSLVVQGNTEAFF. The DNA of the CDR3 is TGTGCCAGCAGCTTGGTGGTACAGGGGAACACTGAAGCTTTCTTT.

The chain links TRBV7-9 to TRBJ1-1; no clear D gene. Trimming took 3 bases from V and 4 from J, leaving 6 bases between them. The CDR3 sequence is 12 residues long. CDR1 is SEHNR and CDR2 is FQNEAQ in the germline V gene (reference sequence). CDR3 residues: CASSLGPTEAFF. The CDR3 coding sequence is TGTGCCAGCAGCTTGGGCCCCACTGAAGCTTTCTTT.

As to this clone: Other DNA sequences in this specimen translate into the identical CDR3. V is TRBV12-3 or TRBV12-4 and J is TRBJ1-2; tentatively, D is TRBD1 (5 bases). The CDR3 covers 12 residues. V lost 7 bases, J lost 4 bases, and 10 bases lay in between. CDR3 sequence reads: CASTPGGYGYTF. CDR3 nucleotide sequence: TGTGCCAGCACCCCGGGGGGCTATGGCTACACCTTC.

This clone was detected only a few times. The chain combines TRBV9 with TRBJ1-2, with D unresolved. Germline V CDR1 and CDR2: SGDLS, YYNGEE. Trimming removed 0 bases at V and 8 bases at J, with 14 bases between. The CDR3 covers 14 residues. The CDR3 is CASSVAPNVGGYTF. DNA of the CDR3: TGTGCCAGCAGCGTAGCTCCGAACGTCGGGGGCTACACCTTC.

The chain uses TRBV5-1 and TRBJ1-3; D not certain. Germline V gene lookup returns CDR1 SGHRS and CDR2 YFSETQ. The V end was cut by 0 bases, the J end by 1 base, with 5 bases between. The CDR3 covers 14 residues. As DNA, the CDR3 is TGCGCCAGCAGCTTGGACAATTCTGGAAACACCATATATTTT. It translates to CASSLDNSGNTIYF.

The chain links TRBV11-2 to TRBJ2-3, with TRBD1 matching over 7 bases. The germline V gene has CDR1 SGHAT and CDR2 FQNNGV. The CDR3 totals 15 residues. Germline trimming cut 0 bases from V and 10 bases from J; bases unmatched to any gene: 10. The CDR3 nucleotides read TGTGCCAGCAGCTTAGATCCGAGGGGGCCGACGGCGCAGTATTTT. It yields the protein CASSLDPRGPTAQYF. The full variable domain, with the rest looked up from reference TRBV11-2 and TRBJ2-3, is EAGVAQSPRYKIIEKRQSVAFWCNPISGHATLYWYQQILGQGPKLLIQFQNNGVVDDSQLPKDRFSAERLKGVDSTLKIQPAKLEDSAVYLCASSLDPRGPTAQYFGPGTRLTVL.

This sequence joins TRBV6-1 and TRBJ1-5, with D unclear. This CDR3 contains 13 residues. Germline CDR1 MNHNS, CDR2 SASEGT. V lost 0 bases, J lost 15 bases, and 15 bases lay in between. The CDR3 loop is CASSEAVLSGVHF. CDR3 nucleotides: TGTGCCAGCAGTGAAGCGGTACTCTCCGGGGTGCATTTT.

On this clone: Other nucleotide sequences from this sample produce the same CDR3. V usage is TRBV3-1 (or the pseudogene TRBV3-2) and J usage is TRBJ1-1; D might be TRBD1 (5 bases). With 3 bases removed from V and 5 bases from J, the gap between germline ends came to 10 bases. The germline gives CDR1 LGHDT, CDR2 YNNKEL (reference sequence). The CDR3 loop spans 13 amino acids. The CDR3 region has the DNA TGTGCCAGCAGCCATGGTGGGGGGACTGAAGCTTTCTTT. It encodes CASSHGGGTEAFF.

The chain is built from TRBV14 and TRBJ1-1; D is perhaps TRBD1 (5 bases). The CDR3 runs to 14 residues. The germline V and J ends were trimmed by 4 bases and 3 bases, with 12 bases remaining between them. Per germline, CDR1 SGHDN and CDR2 FVKESK. Here the CDR3 reads CASSRTGGYTEAFF. The CDR3 region has the DNA TGTGCCAGCAGCCGGACTGGGGGGTACACTGAAGCTTTCTTT.

The rearrangement joins TRBV15 to TRBJ1-3; tentatively, D is TRBD1 (6 bases). V lost 0 bases, J lost 0 bases, and 12 bases lay in between. The CDR3 runs to 17 residues. The germline gives CDR1 LNHNV, CDR2 YYDKDF (reference sequence). The DNA of the CDR3 is TGTGCCACCAGCAGAGATACCGGGGGGCTCTCTGGAAACACCATATATTTT. This gives the protein CATSRDTGGLSGNTIYF.

V usage is TRBV9 and J usage is TRBJ1-3; D is uncertain. CDR3 size: 18 residues. Trimming took off 0 bases at V and 0 bases at J, with 16 bases between the two ends. Germline CDR1 SGDLS, CDR2 YYNGEE. CDR3 region: CASSVDVRAAYSGNTIYF. The DNA for the CDR3 is TGTGCCAGCAGCGTAGATGTGAGGGCTGCCTACTCTGGAAACACCATATATTTT.

The chain is built from TRBV6-5 and TRBJ1-2, with 8 bases fitting TRBD1. The CDR3 has 13 amino acids. Germline CDR1 is MNHEY and CDR2 is SVGAGI. J was trimmed by 6 bases and V by 6 bases; bases with no gene match: 6. CDR3 nucleotide sequence: TGTGCCAGCAGAGCCGGGACAGGAAATGGCTACACCTTC. Translation: CASRAGTGNGYTF.

This chain links TRBV5-1 with TRBJ2-1; 9 bases are shared with TRBD1. The germline V gene encodes CDR1 SGHRS and CDR2 YFSETQ. The CDR3 loop spans 16 amino acids. With 1 base clipped from V and 6 bases from J, the junction kept 8 bases outside the gene matches. The DNA of the CDR3 is TGCGCCAGCAGCTTGACAGGGGGCCGGGAAAGCAATGAGCAGTTCTTC. This gives the protein CASSLTGGRESNEQFF.

The rearrangement uses TRBV30 and TRBJ1-5; TRBD1 matches at 7 bases. Germline CDR1 GTSNPN, CDR2 SVGIG (reference sequence). The CDR3 runs to 13 residues. J was trimmed by 7 bases and V by 2 bases; bases with no gene match: 5. The CDR3 sequence is CAWSPDRAQPQHF. The CDR3 DNA is TGTGCCTGGAGTCCTGACAGGGCGCAGCCCCAGCATTTT. The full variable domain, in which reference TRBV30 and TRBJ1-5 provide the parts outside the CDR3, is SQTIHQWPATLVQPVGSPLSLECTVEGTSNPNLYWYRQAAGRGLQLLFYSVGIGQISSEVPQNLSASRPQDRQFILSSKKLLLSDSGFYLCAWSPDRAQPQHFGDGTRLSIL.

The chain has TRBV9 and TRBJ2-2, with TRBD1 identical over 10 bases. The trim removed 5 bases at V and 6 bases at J, leaving 7 bases unmatched. CDR3 length: 15 residues. CDR1 and CDR2 from the germline V gene are SGDLS and YYNGEE. The CDR3 spells CASRPGTGVPGELFF. DNA for the CDR3: TGTGCCAGCAGGCCTGGGACAGGGGTCCCCGGGGAGCTGTTTTTT.

The chain uses TRBV9 and TRBJ2-5, with D tentatively TRBD2 (6 bases). Trimming cost V 0 bases and J 5 bases, with 11 bases left between them. CDR3 length equals 14 residues. Germline values: CDR1 SGDLS, CDR2 YYNGEE. The CDR3 sequence is CASSVGGDAETQYF. The CDR3 nucleotides read TGTGCCAGCAGCGTAGGGGGGGACGCGGAGACCCAGTACTTC.

The chain carries TRBV20-1 and TRBJ1-2; D gene unclear. Germline V gene lookup returns CDR1 DFQATT and CDR2 SNEGSKA (reference sequence). The V end was cut by 5 bases, the J end by 8 bases, with 12 bases between. The CDR3 has 11 amino acids. This CDR3 is CSAVRPGGYTF. The CDR3 DNA sequence: TGCAGTGCTGTGCGGCCTGGAGGCTACACCTTC.

CDR3 bases: TGTGCCAGCAGTTGGAGGGGGCGACTTGAGCAGTTCTTC. Amino acid sequence: CASSWRGRLEQFF. The V and J genes are TRBV27 and TRBJ2-1, with a possible D match to TRBD1 (7 bases). Germline V lookup: CDR1 MNHEY, CDR2 SMNVEV (reference sequence). The CDR3 loop spans 13 amino acids. Deletions cut 4 bases from V and 9 bases from J, with 13 bases between.

V and J are TRBV29-1 and TRBJ2-2, with 9 positions matching TRBD1. This CDR3 comprises 14 residues. After removal of 5 bases from V and 5 bases from J, the junction contained 6 bases not matched to a gene. The germline CDR1 and CDR2 sequences are SQVTM and ANQGSEA. The CDR3 region has the DNA TGCAGCGTTTTGGACAGGGGAGGGACCGGGGAGCTGTTTTTT. As protein: CSVLDRGGTGELFF.